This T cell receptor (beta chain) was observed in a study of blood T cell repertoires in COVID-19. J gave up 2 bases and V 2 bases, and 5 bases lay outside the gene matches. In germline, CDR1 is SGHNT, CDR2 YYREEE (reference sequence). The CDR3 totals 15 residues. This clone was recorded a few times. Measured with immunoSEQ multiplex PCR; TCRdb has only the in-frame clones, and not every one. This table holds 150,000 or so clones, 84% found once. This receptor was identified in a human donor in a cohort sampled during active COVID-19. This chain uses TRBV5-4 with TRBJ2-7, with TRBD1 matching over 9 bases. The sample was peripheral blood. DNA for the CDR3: TGTGCCAGCAGCTTCGATGGGACAGGGACCTACGAGCAGTACTTC. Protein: CASSFDGTGTYEQYF.